The 27 T cell receptor beta chains reported below all come from one sample, sequenced in a study of blood T cell repertoires in COVID-19. Using immunoSEQ multiplex PCR, the repertoire was profiled, and TCRdb retains in-frame clones only, with some absent. Of around 150,000 clones listed, around 85% are singletons. The sample comprised peripheral blood. Every receptor here comes from a man aged 65 to 85 with acute or convalescent COVID-19.

This rearrangement joins TRBV28 to TRBJ2-7, with 9 bases lining up with TRBD1. This CDR3 spans 15 amino acids. The V segment lost 4 bases and the J segment 2 bases; nucleotides outside the gene matches: 6. The germline CDR1 and CDR2 sequences are MDHEN and SYDVKM. As DNA, the CDR3 is TGTGCCAGCAGTTGGGGACAGGGAGGAACCTACGAGCAGTACTTC. This encodes CASSWGQGGTYEQYF.

This clone was observed once. The rearrangement uses TRBV6-5 and TRBJ1-1, with D possibly TRBD1 on 5 matching bases. The CDR3 covers 15 residues. Trimming pared 4 bases from V and 0 bases from J, leaving 12 bases between. Germline lookup yields CDR1 MNHEY and CDR2 SVGAGI. This CDR3 is CASSSYRRLNTEAFF. The CDR3 nucleotides read TGTGCCAGCAGTTCCTACAGGAGACTGAACACTGAAGCTTTCTTT.

Concerning this clone itself: This same CDR3 is encoded by further DNA sequences in the sample. The rearrangement links TRBV15 to TRBJ1-2, with TRBD1 as a possible D gene (5 bases). The CDR3 runs 15 residues. Germline loops: CDR1 LNHNV, CDR2 YYDKDF (reference sequence). Trimming stripped 0 bases from V and 2 bases from J, with 10 bases between. CDR3 bases: TGTGCCACCAGCAGAGATGAGGCAGGGAACTATGGCTACACCTTC. It specifies CATSRDEAGNYGYTF.

The chain employs TRBV28 and TRBJ1-1; 7 nucleotides align to TRBD1. This CDR3 comprises 15 residues. From germline, CDR1 is MDHEN and CDR2 SYDVKM. V trimming: 5 bases; J trimming: 6 bases; junction bases outside the gene matches: 12. In DNA, the CDR3 is TGTGCCAGCAGTGCAGCGACAGGGAATCTCGCTGAAGCTTTCTTT. It translates to CASSAATGNLAEAFF.

This chain links TRBV4-2 with TRBJ2-1; 7 bases map to TRBD2. V lost 0 bases and J lost 5; bases outside the gene matches: 4. This CDR3 has 15 residues. CDR1 and CDR2 from the germline V gene are LGHNA and YNFKEQ. The CDR3 DNA follows: TGTGCCAGCAGCCAAGAAGTACTAGCGAACAATGAGCAGTTCTTC. Translation gives CASSQEVLANNEQFF.

Here the CDR3 DNA reads TGTGCCAGCAGCTTGGCAACGGACTCTGACGAGCAGTACTTC. This codes for CASSLATDSDEQYF. The chain employs TRBV5-4 and TRBJ2-7, with D tentatively TRBD2 (5 bases). This CDR3 spans 14 amino acids. The V end was cut by 0 bases, the J end by 5 bases, with 12 bases between. CDR1 is SGHNT, CDR2 YYREEE, per germline (reference sequence).

The V gene is TRBV11-2, the J gene TRBJ1-5; tentatively, D is TRBD1 (5 bases). The CDR3 runs 15 residues. CDR1 is SGHAT and CDR2 is FQNNGV in the germline V gene. V was trimmed by 5 bases and J by 4 bases, leaving 15 bases between them. CDR3 sequence reads: CASSPSGGSNQPQHF. In DNA, the CDR3 is TGTGCCAGCAGCCCCTCGGGGGGATCGAATCAGCCCCAGCATTTT.

This clone was seen just once. The V call is TRBV24-1, the J call TRBJ1-2, with D unresolved. The CDR3 extends over 12 amino acids. V shed 2 bases and J shed 4 bases, with 4 bases lying between them. The germline V gene encodes CDR1 KGHDR and CDR2 SFDVKD. The CDR3 spells CATSDSSYGYTF. The CDR3, as DNA: TGTGCCACCAGTGATTCCTCCTATGGCTACACCTTC.

This clone showed up just a few times. The V gene is TRBV2, the J gene TRBJ2-3; 8 bases align to TRBD1. V shed 5 bases and J 0 bases; nucleotides not matched to a gene: 7. CDR1 and CDR2 from the germline V gene are SNHLY and FYNNEI. This CDR3 region has 16 residues. The CDR3 sequence is CASSRGQGPSTDTQYF. Here the CDR3 DNA reads TGTGCCAGCAGTCGAGGACAGGGCCCTAGCACAGATACGCAGTATTTT.

CDR3 sequence (DNA): TGTGCCATCAGTGAGTCTGGGTCGGGAGCTAATGAAAAACTGTTTTTT. As protein: CAISESGSGANEKLFF. The chain has TRBV10-3 and TRBJ1-4; D is unresolved. Deletions cut 0 bases from V and 3 bases from J, with 11 bases between. This CDR3 is built from 16 residues. Germline V gene lookup returns CDR1 ENHRY and CDR2 SYGVKD.

The chain uses TRBV2 and TRBJ2-2, with 8 bases fitting TRBD1. CDR3 length: 15 residues. Losses at the gene ends were 3 bases for V and 7 bases for J; bases not matched to a gene: 7. Germline CDR1 is SNHLY and CDR2 is FYNNEI. The CDR3 sequence: CASSDKTGAVGELFF. In nucleotides, the CDR3 is TGTGCCAGCAGTGATAAGACAGGGGCGGTCGGGGAGCTGTTTTTT.

The genes are TRBV7-2 and TRBJ2-7; tentative D call: TRBD2 (6 bases). V lost 5 bases and J lost 6, with 11 bases in between. The CDR3 is 12 amino acids. Germline V gene lookup returns CDR1 SGHTA and CDR2 FQGNSA. The CDR3 DNA is TGTGCCAGCAGCCGGGACTCGGTCGAGCAGTACTTC. It translates to CASSRDSVEQYF.

This chain links TRBV10-1 with TRBJ2-1; 12 bases match TRBD2. The CDR3 totals 18 residues. The ends lost 2 bases at V and 2 bases at J; junction bases unmatched: 7. In germline, CDR1 is WNHNN, CDR2 SYGVQD (reference sequence). CDR3 sequence reads: CASSEGGLAGGPYNEQFF. CDR3 DNA sequence: TGCGCCAGCAGTGAGGGGGGCCTAGCGGGAGGGCCCTACAATGAGCAGTTCTTC.

There are a few counts of this clone. The chain has TRBV10-3 and TRBJ2-7, with 7 bases identical to TRBD1. Germline lookup yields CDR1 ENHRY and CDR2 SYGVKD. The CDR3 totals 15 residues. Trimming removed 3 bases from V and 0 bases from J; junction bases left unmatched: 5. The CDR3 bases are TGTGCCATCAGTGAAGGGGGACAGAACTCCTACGAGCAGTACTTC. This encodes CAISEGGQNSYEQYF.

The chain combines TRBV7-9 with TRBJ2-1; TRBD2 agrees at 8 bases. The CDR3 runs 18 residues. The J segment lost 8 bases and the V segment lost 6 bases, leaving 21 bases of the junction unmatched. Germline V gene sequence: CDR1 SEHNR, CDR2 FQNEAQ (reference sequence). The CDR3 sequence is CASSKRPGLEMGGDEQFF. CDR3 nucleotide sequence: TGTGCCAGCAGTAAGCGTCCGGGACTAGAAATGGGAGGGGATGAGCAGTTCTTC.

On this clone: At one of its ends the junction is not consistent with the germline gene, which may arise from a read error. The V and J genes are TRBV11-2 and TRBJ2-1; 10 nucleotides line up with TRBD2. The CDR3 loop spans 13 amino acids. CDR1 and CDR2 (germline): SGHAT, FQNNGV. Here the CDR3 reads CASSSSSGRAEIF. The CDR3 DNA reads TGTGCCAGCAGCTCCTCGAGCGGGAGGGCCGAGATCTTC.

This clone has a single count. The J gene is TRBJ2-2, the V gene TRBV6-1; 8 nucleotides align to TRBD1. This CDR3 is built from 15 residues. Trimming took 6 bases from V and 8 from J; bases not matched to a gene: 11. Germline V gene lookup returns CDR1 MNHNS and CDR2 SASEGT. This CDR3 is CASSYTDRATGELFF. CDR3 nucleotides: TGTGCCAGCAGCTACACGGACAGGGCGACTGGGGAGCTGTTTTTT.

This clone was detected a few times. The chain carries TRBV5-5 and TRBJ2-4, with 13 nucleotides matching TRBD2. In germline, CDR1 is SGHKS, CDR2 YYEKEE (reference sequence). After removal of 4 bases from V and 1 base from J, the junction contained 14 bases not matched to a gene. The CDR3 totals 20 residues. CDR3 region: CASSAGQWTSGRGAKNIQYF. CDR3 nucleotides: TGTGCCAGCAGCGCCGGACAGTGGACTAGCGGGAGAGGGGCCAAAAACATTCAGTACTTC.

This clone showed up just a few times. The V call is TRBV11-3, the J call TRBJ1-1; TRBD1 matches 7 bases. Germline CDR1 reads SGHNT; CDR2 reads YENEEA. This CDR3 is built from 15 residues. V lost 3 bases and J lost 1; bases outside the gene matches: 5. The CDR3 spells CASSFTGAGNTEAFF. CDR3 bases: TGTGCCAGCAGCTTTACAGGGGCGGGGAACACTGAAGCTTTCTTT.

The gene calls are TRBV10-3 and TRBJ2-3; D is undetermined. The CDR3 spans 14 residues. In germline, CDR1 is ENHRY, CDR2 SYGVKD. Trimming left V 2 bases short and J 6 bases short, with 12 bases between. The CDR3 spells CAISEPPPRDTQYF. The CDR3 DNA sequence: TGTGCCATCAGTGAGCCACCTCCCAGGGATACGCAGTATTTT.

The gene calls are TRBV7-2 and TRBJ2-3; the D gene is possibly TRBD2 (5 bases). V was trimmed by 1 base and J by 2 bases, leaving 10 bases between them. The CDR3 sequence is 15 residues long. Germline CDR1 and CDR2: SGHTA and FQGNSA. The CDR3 coding sequence is TGTGCCAGCAGCTTAGAGGCTAGCTCCACAGATACGCAGTATTTT. Protein product: CASSLEASSTDTQYF.

This chain connects TRBV6-4 to TRBJ1-2, with D maybe TRBD1 (6 bases). Trimming pared 6 bases from V and 4 bases from J, leaving 18 bases between. From germline, CDR1 is MRHNA and CDR2 SNTAGT. The CDR3 covers 15 residues. The CDR3 protein is CASRGGGNDAYGYTF. The CDR3 DNA follows: TGTGCCAGCAGAGGGGGAGGGAACGACGCCTATGGCTACACCTTC.

This rearrangement joins TRBV11-1 to TRBJ1-1; a possible D gene is TRBD1 (6 bases). The CDR3 contains 14 residues. The germline V gene encodes CDR1 SGHAT and CDR2 FQDESV (reference sequence). V gave up 4 bases and J gave up 5 bases, with 14 bases separating them. The CDR3 sequence: CASSYGQGRTEAFF. The CDR3 bases are TGTGCCAGCAGCTATGGCCAGGGGAGAACTGAAGCTTTCTTT.

The V and J genes are TRBV5-6 and TRBJ2-5; 9 positions agree with TRBD1. The CDR3 covers 15 residues. V gave up 4 bases and J gave up 4 bases; unmatched junction bases: 8. Germline-derived CDR1 and CDR2 are SGHDT and YYEEEE. CDR3 protein: CASSLTGGLGETQYF. The CDR3, as DNA: TGTGCCAGCAGCCTCACAGGGGGCCTGGGAGAGACCCAGTACTTC. The full variable domain, rest sourced from reference TRBV5-6 and TRBJ2-5, is DAGVTQSPTHLIKTRGQQVTLRCSPKSGHDTVSWYQQALGQGPQFIFQYYEEEERQRGNFPDRFSGHQFPNYSSELNVNALLLGDSALYLCASSLTGGLGETQYFGPGTRLLVL.

The chain is built from TRBV29-1 and TRBJ2-1, with 14 bases lining up with TRBD2. Germline CDR1 reads SQVTM; CDR2 reads ANQGSEA. This CDR3 comprises 14 residues. V lost 4 bases to trimming and J lost 9 bases; unmatched junction nucleotides: 5. DNA for the CDR3: TGCAGCGTTGTGGGACTAGCGGGAGATATTGAGCAGTTCTTC. It yields the protein CSVVGLAGDIEQFF.

The chain employs TRBV2 and TRBJ2-1, with D perhaps TRBD2 (5 bases). This CDR3 has 13 amino acids. The V end lost 5 bases, the J end lost 8 bases, and 13 bases lay between the germline ends. Germline loops: CDR1 SNHLY, CDR2 FYNNEI. This CDR3 reads CASSLDLLDEQFF. CDR3 bases: TGTGCCAGCAGTCTGGACTTGCTCGATGAGCAGTTCTTC.

This chain connects TRBV27 to TRBJ1-2; D call uncertain. Trimming left V 2 bases short and J 0 bases short, with 10 bases between. Germline V gene lookup returns CDR1 MNHEY and CDR2 SMNVEV (reference sequence). There are 15 residues in the CDR3. CDR3 region: CASSLGQVPNYGYTF. The CDR3 nucleotides are TGTGCCAGCAGTTTAGGGCAGGTCCCTAACTATGGCTACACCTTC.